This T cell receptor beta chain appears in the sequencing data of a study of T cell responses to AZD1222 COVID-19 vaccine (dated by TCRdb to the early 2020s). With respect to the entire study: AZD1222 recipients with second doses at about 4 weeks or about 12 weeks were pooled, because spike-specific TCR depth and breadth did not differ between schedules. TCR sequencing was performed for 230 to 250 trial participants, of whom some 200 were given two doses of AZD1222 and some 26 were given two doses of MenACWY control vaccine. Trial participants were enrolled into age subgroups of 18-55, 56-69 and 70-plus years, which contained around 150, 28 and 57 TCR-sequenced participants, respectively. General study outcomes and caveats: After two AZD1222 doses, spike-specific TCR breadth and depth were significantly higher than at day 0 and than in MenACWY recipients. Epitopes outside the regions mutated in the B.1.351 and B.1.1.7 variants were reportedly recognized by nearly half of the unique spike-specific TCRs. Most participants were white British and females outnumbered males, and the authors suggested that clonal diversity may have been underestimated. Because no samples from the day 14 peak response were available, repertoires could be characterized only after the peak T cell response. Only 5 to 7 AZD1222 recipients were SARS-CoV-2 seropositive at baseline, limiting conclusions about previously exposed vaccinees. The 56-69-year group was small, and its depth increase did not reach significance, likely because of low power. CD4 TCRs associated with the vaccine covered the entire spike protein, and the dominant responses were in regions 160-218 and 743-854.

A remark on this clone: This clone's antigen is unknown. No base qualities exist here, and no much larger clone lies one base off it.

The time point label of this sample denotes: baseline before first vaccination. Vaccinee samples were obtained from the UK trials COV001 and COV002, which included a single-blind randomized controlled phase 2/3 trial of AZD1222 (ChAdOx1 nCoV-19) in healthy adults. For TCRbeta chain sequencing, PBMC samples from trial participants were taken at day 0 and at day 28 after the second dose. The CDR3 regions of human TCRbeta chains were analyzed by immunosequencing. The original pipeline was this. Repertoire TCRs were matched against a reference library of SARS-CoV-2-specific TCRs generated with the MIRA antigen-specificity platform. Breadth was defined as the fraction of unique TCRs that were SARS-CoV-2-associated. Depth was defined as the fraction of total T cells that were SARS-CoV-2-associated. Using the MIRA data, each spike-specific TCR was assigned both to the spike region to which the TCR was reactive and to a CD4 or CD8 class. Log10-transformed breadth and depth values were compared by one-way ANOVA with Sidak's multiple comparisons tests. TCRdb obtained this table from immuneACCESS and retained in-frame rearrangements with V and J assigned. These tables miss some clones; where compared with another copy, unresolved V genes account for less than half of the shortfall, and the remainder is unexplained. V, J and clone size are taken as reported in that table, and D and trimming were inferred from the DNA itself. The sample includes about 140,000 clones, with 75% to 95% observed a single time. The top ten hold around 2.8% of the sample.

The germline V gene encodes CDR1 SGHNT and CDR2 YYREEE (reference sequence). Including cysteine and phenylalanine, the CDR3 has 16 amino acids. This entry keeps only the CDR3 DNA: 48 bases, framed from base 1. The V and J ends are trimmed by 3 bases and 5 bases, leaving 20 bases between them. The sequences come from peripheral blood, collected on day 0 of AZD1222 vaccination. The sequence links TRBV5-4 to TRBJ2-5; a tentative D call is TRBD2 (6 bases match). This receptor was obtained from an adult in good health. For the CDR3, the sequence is CASSSASGGAAETQYF. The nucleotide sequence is TGTGCCAGCAGCTCGGCCTCCGGGGGAGCGGCGGAGACCCAGTACTTC.